What follows are 13 T cell receptor beta chains derived from one specimen sequenced in a study. MiXCR, applied by TCRdb to the 5' RACE reads, yields one record per CDR3 protein. This sample carries tens of thousands of distinct CDR3 sequences, about a quarter of them seen once, and the ten largest clones take around 3.9%. The sequencing input was naive CD4+ T cells sorted from a lymph node. The subset denotes: naive CD4+ T cells, CD4+CD45RA+CD25-. Source of these receptors: a female donor with breast cancer.

A remark on this clonotype: One junction end does not reproduce the germline sequence, and a read error may be involved. The rearrangement joins TRBV5-1 to TRBJ1-5; the D gene is possibly TRBD1 (6 bases). Germline V lookup: CDR1 SGHRS, CDR2 YFSETQ. The CDR3 runs 16 residues. CDR3 in amino acids: CASGLVPGDSNQPQHF. DNA for the CDR3: TGCGCCAGCGGCTTGGTTCCAGGGGATAGCAATCAGCCCCAGCATTTT.

V usage is TRBV4-2 and J usage is TRBJ2-5; TRBD1 aligns across 8 bases. V gave up 4 bases and J gave up 1 base; unmatched junction bases: 5. Germline CDR1 is LGHNA and CDR2 is YNFKEQ. The CDR3 has 15 residues. This CDR3 is CASSPTGALQETQYF. For the CDR3, the DNA is TGTGCCAGCAGCCCGACAGGGGCTCTCCAAGAGACCCAGTACTTC.

This sequence joins TRBV9 and TRBJ2-3, with 8 positions matching TRBD2. The ends lost 3 bases at V and 9 bases at J; junction bases unmatched: 9. From germline, CDR1 is SGDLS and CDR2 YYNGEE. This CDR3 is built from 14 residues. CDR3 sequence: CASSATSAGETQYF. The CDR3 nucleotides are TGTGCCAGCAGCGCGACTAGCGCGGGGGAGACGCAGTATTTT. The full variable domain, in which reference TRBV9 and TRBJ2-3 provide the parts outside the CDR3, is DSGVTQTPKHLITATGQRVTLRCSPRSGDLSVYWYQQSLDQGLQFLIQYYNGEERAKGNILERFSAQQFPDLHSELNLSSLELGDSALYFCASSATSAGETQYFGPGTRLTVL.

This clonotype was observed many times. V usage is TRBV27 and J usage is TRBJ1-6; D uncertain. V lost 6 bases to trimming and J lost 9 bases, with 21 bases between them. The CDR3 loop spans 16 amino acids. The germline gives CDR1 MNHEY, CDR2 SMNVEV (reference sequence). The CDR3 region is CASSSLPLKGSSPLHF. CDR3 bases: TGTGCCAGCAGCAGCCTCCCTCTTAAGGGAAGTTCACCCCTCCACTTT.

The chain uses TRBV20-1 and TRBJ2-5; 7 positions agree with TRBD2. This CDR3 has 14 residues. The germline CDR1 and CDR2 sequences are DFQATT and SNEGSKA (reference sequence). The V and J ends lost 2 bases and 2 bases, in that order; junction bases with no gene match: 5. The CDR3 loop reads CSARSGTVQETQYF. The CDR3 region has the DNA TGCAGTGCTAGAAGCGGGACGGTGCAAGAGACCCAGTACTTC.

This chain connects TRBV7-2 to TRBJ1-1, with 9 positions matching TRBD1. V trimming: 4 bases; J trimming: 5 bases; junction bases outside the gene matches: 5. The CDR3 covers 14 residues. In germline, CDR1 is SGHTA, CDR2 FQGNSA. This CDR3 is CASSSDRGYTEAFF. The CDR3 region has the DNA TGTGCCAGCAGCTCGGACAGGGGTTATACTGAAGCTTTCTTT.

This clonotype was detected only a few times. The chain employs TRBV6-5 and TRBJ2-3, with a weak D call TRBD1 (6 bases). Germline values: CDR1 MNHEY, CDR2 SVGAGI. The CDR3 contains 16 residues. The V end lost 5 bases, the J end lost 1 base, and 16 bases lay between the germline ends. CDR3 region: CASSRTAPLGTDTQYF. CDR3 coding DNA: TGTGCCAGCAGTCGGACAGCGCCTTTGGGCACAGATACGCAGTATTTT.

A note on this clonotype: This may stem from a read error, because a much larger clone lies one nucleotide away. The CDR3 loop is CSATPTGTYNELFF. The CDR3 DNA sequence: TGCAGTGCCACGCCGACAGGGACCTACAATGAGCTGTTCTTC. The chain links TRBV20-1 to TRBJ2-1; 7 bases are a match to TRBD1. The CDR3 has 14 amino acids. Germline assignment: CDR1 DFQATT and CDR2 SNEGSKA (reference sequence).

The chain recombines TRBV20-1 with TRBJ1-3; D is unclear. This CDR3 comprises 14 residues. V was clipped by 1 base and J by 0 bases, with 7 bases between them. CDR1 DFQATT and CDR2 SNEGSKA come from the germline V gene (reference sequence). The CDR3 loop reads CSARASDSGNTIYF. In DNA form, the CDR3 reads TGCAGTGCTAGAGCTTCGGACTCTGGAAACACCATATATTTT.

This sequence joins TRBV9 and TRBJ2-7, with a weak D call TRBD1 (6 bases). Trimming left V 0 bases short and J 1 base short, with 8 bases between. Germline CDR1 SGDLS, CDR2 YYNGEE. The CDR3 has 14 amino acids. CDR3 sequence (DNA): TGTGCCAGCAGCGTAGAACAGGGATCCTACGAGCAGTACTTC. Its protein product is CASSVEQGSYEQYF.

The CDR3 DNA reads TGCGCCAGCAGCACACCCTGGACGGGAGATACGCAGTATTTT. It is translated as CASSTPWTGDTQYF. This rearrangement joins TRBV4-1 to TRBJ2-3; D ambiguous. Germline V gene data show CDR1 as MGHRA and CDR2 as YSYEKL. This CDR3 region has 14 residues. V shed 5 bases and J shed 5 bases, with 14 bases lying between them.

This clonotype was picked up many times. J is TRBJ2-1 and V is TRBV15, with D perhaps TRBD2 (5 bases). Germline values: CDR1 LNHNV, CDR2 YYDKDF (reference sequence). This CDR3 comprises 16 residues. The V end lost 2 bases, the J end lost 0 bases, and 11 bases lay between the germline ends. The CDR3 sequence: CATSRFDYFSYNEQFF. CDR3 coding DNA: TGTGCCACCAGCAGATTCGACTACTTCTCCTACAATGAGCAGTTCTTC.

In its sample, this clonotype was seen once. This may stem from a read error, because a much larger clone lies one nucleotide away. This chain joins TRBV28 and TRBJ2-1, with D maybe TRBD1 (6 bases). CDR3 length: 15 residues. Germline CDR1 reads MDHEN; CDR2 reads SYDVKM. V was clipped by 5 bases and J by 5 bases, with 16 bases between them. CDR3 DNA sequence: TGTGCCAGCAGTCCAGGACAGATACCGCACAATGAGCAGTTCTTC. Protein sequence: CASSPGQIPHNEQFF.